One sample yielded the 29 T cell receptor beta chains listed below, sequenced in a study of blood T cell repertoires in COVID-19 (dated by TCRdb to between 2020 and 2021). Library preparation employed the immunoSEQ multiplex PCR assay. TCRdb mirrors the immuneACCESS table, restricted to in-frame sequences. Some clones are absent from its copies; in checked studies, under half trace to an unresolved V gene, and the reason for the others is unknown. Counted in this sample were about 20,000 clones; more than 75% of them appeared once. Of the sample, around 3.7% is held by the ten largest clones. Sequenced input: peripheral blood. These receptors originate from a man aged 45-60 years with active COVID-19.

The CDR3 loop reads CASSADSNSYEQYF. DNA for the CDR3: TGCGCCAGCAGCGCGGACAGTAACTCCTACGAGCAGTACTTC. The rearrangement uses TRBV5-1 and TRBJ2-7; perhaps TRBD1 as D (6 bases). Trimming pared 4 bases from V and 0 bases from J, leaving 11 bases between. CDR3 length: 14 residues. From germline, CDR1 is SGHRS and CDR2 YFSETQ.

This clone was detected once. The chain employs TRBV4-3 and TRBJ2-1; TRBD2 aligns across 9 bases. In germline, CDR1 is LGHNA, CDR2 YSLEER. The length of the CDR3 is 17 residues. Germline trimming cut 0 bases from V and 4 bases from J; bases unmatched to any gene: 7. The CDR3 loop reads CASSQELRAGGYNEQFF. DNA for the CDR3: TGCGCCAGCAGCCAAGAGCTACGCGCGGGGGGGTACAATGAGCAGTTCTTC.

The genes are TRBV9 and TRBJ1-1; 10 bases fit TRBD1. The CDR3 is 16 amino acids. The V segment lost 4 bases and the J segment 8 bases; nucleotides outside the gene matches: 14. The germline V gene has CDR1 SGDLS and CDR2 YYNGEE. CDR3 DNA sequence: TGTGCCAGCAGCCCGACGATCAGACAGGGGGCGGGGGAAGCTTTCTTT. This sequence encodes CASSPTIRQGAGEAFF. Combining the CDR3 with reference TRBV9 and TRBJ1-1 gives the whole variable domain DSGVTQTPKHLITATGQRVTLRCSPRSGDLSVYWYQQSLDQGLQFLIQYYNGEERAKGNILERFSAQQFPDLHSELNLSSLELGDSALYFCASSPTIRQGAGEAFFGQGTRLTVV.

This sequence joins TRBV7-9 and TRBJ2-2; 12 nucleotides align to TRBD2. This CDR3 spans 18 amino acids. J gave up 4 bases and V 5 bases, and 11 bases lay outside the gene matches. From germline, CDR1 is SEHNR and CDR2 FQNEAQ (reference sequence). The CDR3 DNA is TGTGCCAGCAGCGAGAGATTTCTAGCGGGGGGGCCCACCGGGGAGCTGTTTTTT. This translates into CASSERFLAGGPTGELFF.

V gene TRBV29-1 combines with J gene TRBJ1-2; D gene ambiguous. This CDR3 comprises 15 residues. V lost 4 bases to trimming and J lost 4 bases, with 19 bases between them. Germline V gene data show CDR1 as SQVTM and CDR2 as ANQGSEA. The CDR3 nucleotides are TGCAGCGTTGGCCCCAGGACGGACCGGGGCTATGGCTACACCTTC. It specifies CSVGPRTDRGYGYTF.

The rearrangement links TRBV7-9 to TRBJ2-7; D unresolved. The CDR3 consists of 14 residues. V lost 4 bases to trimming and J lost 0 bases, with 10 bases between them. Germline CDR1 is SEHNR and CDR2 is FQNEAQ (reference sequence). Written as DNA, the CDR3 is TGTGCCAGCAGCTCACCCGGGTCCTCCTACGAGCAGTACTTC. Residues: CASSSPGSSYEQYF.

V gene TRBV7-2 combines with J gene TRBJ1-2; no reliable D call. V shed 6 bases and J shed 7 bases, with 15 bases lying between them. Germline V gives CDR1 SGHTA, CDR2 FQGNSA. The CDR3 is 13 amino acids. The CDR3 reads CASRSTLGSGYTF. CDR3 in DNA: TGTGCCAGCAGATCTACCCTCGGGAGTGGCTACACCTTC.

This sequence joins TRBV6-1 and TRBJ2-2; D is unclear. The CDR3 has 15 amino acids. Looked up from germline, CDR1 is MNHNS and CDR2 is SASEGT. With 2 bases removed from V and 0 bases from J, the gap between germline ends came to 7 bases. As DNA, the CDR3 is TGTGCCAGCAGTGAAATGAGAGCGAACACCGGGGAGCTGTTTTTT. This sequence encodes CASSEMRANTGELFF.

This clone has more than one count but fewer than ten. The chain links TRBV5-5 to TRBJ2-5, with D possibly TRBD1 on 6 matching bases. Germline assignment: CDR1 SGHKS and CDR2 YYEKEE (reference sequence). This CDR3 is built from 14 residues. V was trimmed by 4 bases and J by 1 base, leaving 11 bases between them. The CDR3, as DNA: TGTGCCAGCAGCCAAAGGACAGCCCAAGAGACCCAGTACTTC. Translation gives CASSQRTAQETQYF. The full variable domain, its missing parts supplied by reference TRBV5-5 and TRBJ2-5, is DAGVTQSPTHLIKTRGQQVTLRCSPISGHKSVSWYQQVLGQGPQFIFQYYEKEERGRGNFPDRFSARQFPNYSSELNVNALLLGDSALYLCASSQRTAQETQYFGPGTRLLVL.

This rearrangement joins TRBV7-3 to TRBJ2-1, with TRBD1 identical over 12 bases. The J segment lost 8 bases and the V segment lost 5 bases, leaving 7 bases of the junction unmatched. In germline, CDR1 is SGHTA, CDR2 FQGTGA. This CDR3 contains 15 residues. As DNA, the CDR3 is TGTGCCAGCAGCCCCGGGACAGGGGGCCACCATGAGCAGTTCTTC. The encoded protein is CASSPGTGGHHEQFF.

The V call is TRBV5-1, the J call TRBJ1-1, with 7 bases fitting TRBD1. The CDR3 is 16 residues long. After removal of 6 bases from V and 4 bases from J, the junction contained 15 bases not matched to a gene. Germline-derived CDR1 and CDR2 are SGHRS and YFSETQ. CDR3 nucleotides: TGCGCCAGCAAGCCGGGGCAGGGGGTAAGTGGCACTGAAGCTTTCTTT. Translated: CASKPGQGVSGTEAFF.

This clone showed up just once. The CDR3 loop reads CSVEDRLAGGRLFF. The CDR3 coding sequence is TGCAGCGTTGAAGATCGTCTAGCGGGGGGGCGACTGTTCTTC. The chain is built from TRBV29-1 and TRBJ2-1, with 12 bases identical to TRBD2. Germline CDR1 is SQVTM and CDR2 is ANQGSEA. V lost 0 bases, J lost 15 bases, and 9 bases stayed unmatched. The CDR3 sequence is 14 residues long.

V usage is TRBV12-3 or TRBV12-4 and J usage is TRBJ1-1; no firm D call. The CDR3 has 13 amino acids. Trimming took 6 bases from V and 1 from J, leaving 9 bases between them. The CDR3 DNA follows: TGTGCCAGCAGGAAAGGAGAGAACACTGAAGCTTTCTTT. Amino acids: CASRKGENTEAFF.

The rearrangement joins TRBV5-1 to TRBJ2-2, with 11 bases aligning to TRBD2. Germline loops: CDR1 SGHRS, CDR2 YFSETQ. The V segment lost 6 bases and the J segment 3 bases; nucleotides outside the gene matches: 7. The CDR3 extends over 16 amino acids. The CDR3 reads CASKFTSGGYTGELFF. DNA of the CDR3: TGCGCCAGCAAATTTACTAGCGGGGGATACACCGGGGAGCTGTTTTTT.

The J gene is TRBJ1-3, the V gene TRBV2; D remains ambiguous. CDR1 is SNHLY and CDR2 is FYNNEI in the germline V gene. The CDR3 has 15 residues. V was trimmed by 0 bases and J by 3 bases, leaving 9 bases between them. Here the CDR3 reads CASSEADGFGNTIYF. The CDR3 DNA reads TGTGCCAGCAGTGAAGCCGACGGGTTTGGAAACACCATATATTTT.

This chain connects TRBV7-2 to TRBJ2-2; 8 bases fit TRBD1. Germline V gives CDR1 SGHTA, CDR2 FQGNSA. Unmatched junction bases numbered 17, after V lost 0 bases and J lost 5 bases. The CDR3 is 20 residues long. CDR3 coding DNA: TGTGCCAGCAGCTTAGCTGGTCTGGGACAGGAGCCCGGGTGGACCGGGGAGCTGTTTTTT. As protein: CASSLAGLGQEPGWTGELFF.

J is TRBJ2-5 and V is TRBV6-2 or TRBV6-3; 7 bases match TRBD2. The CDR3 has 13 amino acids. Trimming removed 4 bases from V and 2 bases from J; junction bases left unmatched: 1. Germline V gives CDR1 MNHEY, CDR2 SVGEGT. The CDR3 bases are TGTGCCAGCAGTTCTAGCGGTCAAGAGACCCAGTACTTC. Its translation: CASSSSGQETQYF.

V is TRBV5-1 and J is TRBJ1-1; possible D gene TRBD1, 6 bases. The germline gives CDR1 SGHRS, CDR2 YFSETQ. V lost 0 bases to trimming and J lost 5 bases, with 11 bases between them. This CDR3 has 14 residues. CDR3 region: CASSLARGGTEAFF. CDR3 bases: TGCGCCAGCAGCTTGGCCAGGGGTGGGACTGAAGCTTTCTTT.

The chain combines TRBV10-3 with TRBJ1-6; 7 nucleotides line up with TRBD1. V was clipped by 6 bases and J by 2 bases; unmatched bases: 7. The CDR3 covers 16 residues. Germline-derived CDR1 and CDR2 are ENHRY and SYGVKD. The CDR3 loop is CAISQSQGAYNSPLHF. Here the CDR3 DNA reads TGTGCCATCAGCCAGAGCCAGGGGGCCTATAATTCACCCCTCCACTTT.

V and J are TRBV23-1 and TRBJ1-5; D is perhaps TRBD1 (5 bases). TRBV23-1 is classed as an ORF, of uncertain function. The CDR3 consists of 19 residues. V was cut by 0 bases and J by 6 bases, with 24 bases left in between. CDR3 coding DNA: TGCGCCAGCAGTCAATCGAGGGTGGGGCGCGGGGGGGTCCGTCAGCCCCAGCATTTT. Translated: CASSQSRVGRGGVRQPQHF.

V and J are TRBV7-9 and TRBJ1-5; D remains unclear. Germline values: CDR1 SEHNR, CDR2 FQNEAQ (reference sequence). This CDR3 has 14 residues. V lost 3 bases to trimming and J lost 0 bases, with 6 bases between them. The CDR3 is CASSFTDSNQPQHF. The CDR3 nucleotides read TGTGCCAGCAGCTTTACAGATAGCAATCAGCCCCAGCATTTT. Together with reference TRBV7-9 and TRBJ1-5, the CDR3 gives the full variable domain: DTGVSQNPRHKITKRGQNVTFRCDPISEHNRLYWYRQTLGQGPEFLTYFQNEAQLEKSRLLSDRFSAERPKGSFSTLEIQRTEQGDSAMYLCASSFTDSNQPQHFGDGTRLSIL.

The chain couples TRBV6-1 to TRBJ1-1; no clear D gene. Per germline, CDR1 MNHNS and CDR2 SASEGT. The CDR3 totals 14 residues. Trimming removed 2 bases at V and 1 base at J, with 8 bases between. In nucleotides, the CDR3 is TGTGCCAGCAGTGAACCATTCGGGAACACTGAAGCTTTCTTT. This sequence encodes CASSEPFGNTEAFF.

The rearrangement links TRBV5-5 to TRBJ1-2; 7 nucleotides align to TRBD1. After removal of 1 base from V and 3 bases from J, the junction contained 6 bases not matched to a gene. The CDR3 loop spans 15 amino acids. The germline V gene has CDR1 SGHKS and CDR2 YYEKEE (reference sequence). The CDR3 region is CASSLSGTAHYGYTF. In DNA form, the CDR3 reads TGTGCCAGCAGCTTGTCCGGGACAGCCCACTATGGCTACACCTTC.

J is TRBJ2-7 and V is TRBV28; D might be TRBD2 (5 bases). This CDR3 contains 13 residues. Trimming pared 10 bases from V and 2 bases from J, leaving 15 bases between. Germline V lookup: CDR1 MDHEN, CDR2 SYDVKM. CDR3 sequence reads: CATDGDAPYEQYF. For the CDR3, the DNA is TGTGCCACGGACGGGGATGCCCCCTACGAGCAGTACTTC.

The gene calls are TRBV12-3 or TRBV12-4 and TRBJ2-5, with D hard to call. This CDR3 is 11 amino acids long. The ends were cut back, 4 bases at V and 2 bases at J, with 2 bases in the middle. This chain's CDR3 is CASSSQETQYF. The DNA for the CDR3 is TGTGCCAGCAGTTCACAAGAGACCCAGTACTTC.

Sample share makes this clone medium-sized. This sequence joins TRBV6-1 and TRBJ2-1, with D uncertain. The V end lost 1 base, the J end lost 0 bases, and 7 bases lay between the germline ends. Germline assignment: CDR1 MNHNS and CDR2 SASEGT. The CDR3 consists of 15 residues. The CDR3 sequence: CASSEEAGSYNEQFF. Here the CDR3 DNA reads TGTGCCAGCAGTGAAGAAGCAGGCTCCTACAATGAGCAGTTCTTC.

This chain links TRBV6-1 with TRBJ1-1; 8 bases are shared with TRBD1. The CDR3 covers 13 residues. Losses at the gene ends were 3 bases for V and 7 bases for J; bases not matched to a gene: 4. CDR1 MNHNS and CDR2 SASEGT come from the germline V gene. CDR3 region: CASSDPDRVEAFF. DNA for the CDR3: TGTGCCAGCAGTGACCCGGACAGGGTTGAAGCTTTCTTT.

The chain couples TRBV7-8 to TRBJ2-5; 11 bases are shared with TRBD2. After removal of 2 bases from V and 5 bases from J, the junction contained 1 base not matched to a gene. The CDR3 length is 14 residues. Per the germline V gene, CDR1 is SGHVS and CDR2 is FQNEAQ. CDR3 in DNA: TGTGCCAGCAGCTTATTAGCGGGGGGGGAGACCCAGTACTTC. Its translation: CASSLLAGGETQYF.

The CDR3 bases are TGTGCCTGGAGTGTGACCGGCACTTACAGGGCTGGAAACACCATATATTTT. It encodes CAWSVTGTYRAGNTIYF. The V gene is TRBV30, the J gene TRBJ1-3; D is possibly TRBD1 (6 bases). Germline-derived CDR1 and CDR2 are GTSNPN and SVGIG (reference sequence). This CDR3 has 17 amino acids. V was shortened by 0 bases and J by 2 bases, with 17 bases between the two germline ends.